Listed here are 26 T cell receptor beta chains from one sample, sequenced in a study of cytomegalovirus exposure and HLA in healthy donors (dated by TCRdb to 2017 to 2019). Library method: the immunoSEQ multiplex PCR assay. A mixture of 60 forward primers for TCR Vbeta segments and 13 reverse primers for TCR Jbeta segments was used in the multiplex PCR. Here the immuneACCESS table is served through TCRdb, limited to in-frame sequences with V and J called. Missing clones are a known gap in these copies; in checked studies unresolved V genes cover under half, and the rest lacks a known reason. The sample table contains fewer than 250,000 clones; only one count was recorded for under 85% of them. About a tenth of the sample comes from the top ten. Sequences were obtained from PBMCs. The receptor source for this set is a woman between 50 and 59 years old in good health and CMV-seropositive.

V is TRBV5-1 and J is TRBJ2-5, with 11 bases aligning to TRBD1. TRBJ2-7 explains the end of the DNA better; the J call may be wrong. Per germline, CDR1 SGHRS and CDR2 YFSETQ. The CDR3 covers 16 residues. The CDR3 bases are TGCGCCAGCAGCTTGGAGGGACAGGGGGGCTCCTACGAGCAGTACTTC. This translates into CASSLEGQGGSYEQYF.

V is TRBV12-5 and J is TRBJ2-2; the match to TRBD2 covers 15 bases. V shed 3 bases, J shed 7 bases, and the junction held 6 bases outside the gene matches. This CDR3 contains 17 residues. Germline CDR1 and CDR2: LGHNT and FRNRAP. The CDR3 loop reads CASGFPGLAGGLGELFF. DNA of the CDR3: TGTGCTAGTGGTTTTCCGGGACTAGCGGGGGGCCTCGGGGAGCTGTTTTTT. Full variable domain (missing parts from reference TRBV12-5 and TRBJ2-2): DARVTQTPRHKVTEMGQEVTMRCQPILGHNTVFWYRQTMMQGLELLAYFRNRAPLDDSGMPKDRFSAEMPDATLATLKIQPSEPRDSAVYFCASGFPGLAGGLGELFFGEGSRLTVL.

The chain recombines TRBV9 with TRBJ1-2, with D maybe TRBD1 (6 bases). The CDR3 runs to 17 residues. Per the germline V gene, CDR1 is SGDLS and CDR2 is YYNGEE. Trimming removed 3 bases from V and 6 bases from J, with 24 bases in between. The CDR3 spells CASSASSRQDRHDGYTF. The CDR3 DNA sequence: TGTGCCAGCAGCGCCTCCAGTAGACAGGACCGCCATGATGGCTACACCTTC.

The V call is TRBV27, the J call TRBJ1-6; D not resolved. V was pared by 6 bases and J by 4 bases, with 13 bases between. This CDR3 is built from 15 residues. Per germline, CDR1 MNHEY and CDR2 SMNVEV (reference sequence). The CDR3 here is CASSSFERYNSPLHF. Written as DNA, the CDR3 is TGTGCCAGCAGCTCCTTCGAGCGTTATAATTCACCCCTCCACTTT.

The DNA for the CDR3 is TGCGCCAGCAGTAAGAAAGAGACAGGGTTTGTTTACAATGAGCAGTTCTTC. Amino acids: CASSKKETGFVYNEQFF. The chain recombines TRBV23-1 with TRBJ2-1; 7 nucleotides align to TRBD1. TRBV23-1 is noted as an ORF with a role that remains uncertain. This CDR3 is 17 amino acids long. V was clipped by 5 bases and J by 4 bases; unmatched bases: 14.

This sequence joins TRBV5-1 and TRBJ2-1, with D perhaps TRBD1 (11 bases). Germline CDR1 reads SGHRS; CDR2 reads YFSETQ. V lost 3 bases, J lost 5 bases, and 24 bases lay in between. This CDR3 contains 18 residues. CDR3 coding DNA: TGCGCCAGCAGCTGGACAGGGGGCCTACTAGCGGGGAACAATGAGCAGTTCTTC. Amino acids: CASSWTGGLLAGNNEQFF.

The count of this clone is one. DNA of the CDR3: TGTGCCAGCAAAGGAGTATATATGAACACTGAAGCTTTCTTT. Translating it yields CASKGVYMNTEAFF. The V and J genes are TRBV6-1 and TRBJ1-1; unclear D gene. V was trimmed by 7 bases and J by 0 bases, leaving 12 bases between them. CDR3 length equals 14 residues. Germline V gene lookup returns CDR1 MNHNS and CDR2 SASEGT.

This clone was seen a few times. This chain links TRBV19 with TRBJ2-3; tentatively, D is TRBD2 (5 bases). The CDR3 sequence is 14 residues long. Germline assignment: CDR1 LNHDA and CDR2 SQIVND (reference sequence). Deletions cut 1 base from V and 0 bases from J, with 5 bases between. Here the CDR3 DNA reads TGTGCCAGTAGTATAGCGGGGAGCACAGATACGCAGTATTTT. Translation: CASSIAGSTDTQYF.

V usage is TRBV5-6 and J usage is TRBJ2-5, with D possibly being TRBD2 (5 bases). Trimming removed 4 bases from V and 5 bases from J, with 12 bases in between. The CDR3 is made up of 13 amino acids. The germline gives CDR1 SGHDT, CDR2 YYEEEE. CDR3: CASSGTSRETQYF. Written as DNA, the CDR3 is TGTGCCAGCAGCGGTACTAGTCGCGAGACCCAGTACTTC.

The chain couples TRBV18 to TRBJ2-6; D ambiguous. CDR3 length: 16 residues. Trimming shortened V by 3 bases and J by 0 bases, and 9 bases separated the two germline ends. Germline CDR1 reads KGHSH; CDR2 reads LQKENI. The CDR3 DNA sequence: TGTGCCAGCTCACCGGTTTTCAGCTCTGGGGCCAACGTCCTGACTTTC. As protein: CASSPVFSSGANVLTF.

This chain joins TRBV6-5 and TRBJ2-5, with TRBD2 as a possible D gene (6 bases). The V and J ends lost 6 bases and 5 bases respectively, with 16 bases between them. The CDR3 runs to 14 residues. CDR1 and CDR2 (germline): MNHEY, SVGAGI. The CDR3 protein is CASSLGGVAETQYF. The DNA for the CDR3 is TGTGCCAGCAGCCTCGGGGGTGTCGCGGAGACCCAGTACTTC.

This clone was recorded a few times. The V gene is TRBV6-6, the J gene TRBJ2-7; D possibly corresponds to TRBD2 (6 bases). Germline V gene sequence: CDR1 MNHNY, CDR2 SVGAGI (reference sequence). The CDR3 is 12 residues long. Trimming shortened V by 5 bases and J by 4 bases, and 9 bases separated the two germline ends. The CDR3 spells CASSGGDYEQYF. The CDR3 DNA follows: TGTGCCAGCAGTGGAGGGGATTACGAGCAGTACTTC.

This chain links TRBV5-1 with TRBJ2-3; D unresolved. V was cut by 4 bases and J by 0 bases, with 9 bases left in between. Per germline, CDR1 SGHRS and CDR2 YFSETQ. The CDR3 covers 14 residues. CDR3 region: CASSLPGSTDTQYF. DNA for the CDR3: TGCGCCAGCAGCCTTCCCGGGAGCACAGATACGCAGTATTTT.

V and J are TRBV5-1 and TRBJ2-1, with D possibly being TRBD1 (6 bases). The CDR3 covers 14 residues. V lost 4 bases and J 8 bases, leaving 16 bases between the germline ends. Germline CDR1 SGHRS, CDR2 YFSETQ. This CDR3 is CASSIGGKGDEQFF. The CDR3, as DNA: TGCGCCAGCAGCATAGGGGGAAAAGGGGATGAGCAGTTCTTC.

The CDR3 spells CASSVDRDNQPQHF. CDR3 nucleotide sequence: TGTGCCAGCAGCGTGGACAGGGACAATCAGCCCCAGCATTTT. V gene TRBV9 combines with J gene TRBJ1-5; 8 nucleotides match TRBD1. This CDR3 region has 14 residues. V lost 2 bases and J lost 3; bases outside the gene matches: 1. Germline V gene data show CDR1 as SGDLS and CDR2 as YYNGEE.

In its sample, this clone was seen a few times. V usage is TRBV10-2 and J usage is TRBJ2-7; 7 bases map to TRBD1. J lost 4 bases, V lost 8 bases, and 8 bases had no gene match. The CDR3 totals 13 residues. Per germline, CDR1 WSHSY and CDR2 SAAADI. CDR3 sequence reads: CASRTGSLYEQYF. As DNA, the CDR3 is TGCGCCAGCCGGACAGGCAGCCTTTACGAGCAGTACTTC.

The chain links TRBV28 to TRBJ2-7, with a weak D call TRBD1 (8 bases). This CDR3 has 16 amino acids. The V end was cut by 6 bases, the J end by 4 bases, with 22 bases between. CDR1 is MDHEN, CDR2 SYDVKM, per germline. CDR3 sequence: CASSSGGQARDYEQYF. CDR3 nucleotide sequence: TGTGCCAGCAGCTCGGGGGGACAGGCAAGAGATTACGAGCAGTACTTC.

The CDR3 reads CASSSGQGAGELFF. The CDR3, as DNA: TGCGCCAGCAGCTCGGGGCAGGGGGCCGGGGAGCTGTTTTTT. The chain couples TRBV5-1 to TRBJ2-2; 7 bases align to TRBD1. The CDR3 extends over 14 amino acids. Unmatched junction bases numbered 5, after V lost 3 bases and J lost 6 bases. Germline loops: CDR1 SGHRS, CDR2 YFSETQ.

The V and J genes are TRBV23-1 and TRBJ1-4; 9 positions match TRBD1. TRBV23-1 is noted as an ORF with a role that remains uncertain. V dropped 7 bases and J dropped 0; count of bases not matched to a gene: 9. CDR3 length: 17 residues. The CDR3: CASTNRTGAATNEKLFF. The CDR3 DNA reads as TGCGCCAGCACAAACCGGACAGGGGCCGCAACTAATGAAAAACTGTTTTTT.

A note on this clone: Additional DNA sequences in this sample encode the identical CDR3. The CDR3 protein is CASSKGQGGSNQPQHF. CDR3 nucleotides: TGTGCCAGCAGTAAAGGACAGGGAGGGAGCAATCAGCCCCAGCATTTT. The V call is TRBV6-6, the J call TRBJ1-5, with 8 bases aligning to TRBD1. The CDR3 spans 16 residues. V lost 5 bases, J lost 1 base, and 7 bases stayed unmatched. The V gene's germline CDR1 is MNHNY and CDR2 SVGAGI (reference sequence).

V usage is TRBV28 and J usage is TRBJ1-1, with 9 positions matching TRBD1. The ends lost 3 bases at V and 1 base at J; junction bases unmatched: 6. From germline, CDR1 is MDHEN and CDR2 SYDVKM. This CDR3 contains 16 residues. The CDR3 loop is CASSFWGTGKNTEAFF. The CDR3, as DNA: TGTGCCAGCAGTTTTTGGGGGACAGGGAAGAACACTGAAGCTTTCTTT.

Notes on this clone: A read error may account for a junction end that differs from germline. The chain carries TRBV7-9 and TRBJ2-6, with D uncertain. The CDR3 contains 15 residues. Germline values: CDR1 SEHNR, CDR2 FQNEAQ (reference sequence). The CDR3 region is CSSSFAGSGANVLTF. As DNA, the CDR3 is TGTTCCAGCAGCTTTGCAGGATCGGGGGCCAACGTCCTGACTTTC. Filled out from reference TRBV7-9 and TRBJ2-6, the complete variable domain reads DTGVSQNPRHKITKRGQNVTFRCDPISEHNRLYWYRQTLGQGPEFLTYFQNEAQLEKSRLLSDRFSAERPKGSFSTLEIQRTEQGDSAMYLCSSSFAGSGANVLTFGAGSRLTVL.

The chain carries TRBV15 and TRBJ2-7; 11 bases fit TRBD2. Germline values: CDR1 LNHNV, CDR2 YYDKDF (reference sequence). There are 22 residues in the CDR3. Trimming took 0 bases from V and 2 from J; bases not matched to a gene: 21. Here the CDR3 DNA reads TGTGCCACCAGCAGAGACAAGCCTACAGGACCGGGACTAGCGGTCCGGGCCTACGAGCAGTACTTC. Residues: CATSRDKPTGPGLAVRAYEQYF.

CDR3 DNA: TGTGCCAGCAGCCGGCGGGGACAGATCCAAGAGACCCAGTACTTC. It specifies CASSRRGQIQETQYF. The gene calls are TRBV7-8 and TRBJ2-5; possibly TRBD1 for D (7 bases). CDR1 and CDR2 (germline): SGHVS, FQNEAQ. The CDR3 is 15 amino acids. Between the trimmed V and J ends, which lost 5 bases and 1 base, there was a span of 14 bases.

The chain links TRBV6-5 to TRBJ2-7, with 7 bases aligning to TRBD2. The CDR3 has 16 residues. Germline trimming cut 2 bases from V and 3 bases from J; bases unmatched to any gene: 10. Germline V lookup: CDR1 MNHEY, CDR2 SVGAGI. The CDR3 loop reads CASSYATGLAVYEQYF. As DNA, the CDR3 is TGTGCCAGCAGTTACGCGACGGGGCTAGCGGTCTACGAGCAGTACTTC.

Here the CDR3 reads CASSPGTSGGARTQYF. The CDR3 DNA reads TGTGCCAGTAGCCCCGGGACTAGCGGGGGGGCTAGGACCCAGTACTTC. The chain links TRBV19 to TRBJ2-5; TRBD2 agrees at 16 bases. V was pared by 6 bases and J by 7 bases, with 8 bases of the junction left unmatched. Germline V gives CDR1 LNHDA, CDR2 SQIVND (reference sequence). This CDR3 spans 16 amino acids. Looking up the rest from reference TRBV19 and TRBJ2-5 gives the full variable domain: DGGITQSPKYLFRKEGQNVTLSCEQNLNHDAMYWYRQDPGQGLRLIYYSQIVNDFQKGDIAEGYSVSREKKESFPLTVTSAQKNPTAFYLCASSPGTSGGARTQYFGPGTRLLVL.